This T cell receptor beta chain was sequenced for a study of T cell repertoires and Cas9 in healthy adults. Concerning this clone: What it recognizes is unknown.

This CDR3 spans 16 amino acids. V gave up 4 bases and J gave up 7 bases; unmatched junction bases: 7. Looked up from germline, CDR1 is SGHKS and CDR2 is YYEKEE (reference sequence). TCRdb keeps only in-frame clones here, not all; method: immunoSEQ multiplex PCR. The profile covers roughly 23,000 clones, with 91% appearing a single time and roughly 1.6% taken by the ten largest. Points from the study as a whole: SpCas9-reactive effector T cells were reportedly restrained in vitro by SpCas9-reactive regulatory T cells.

What was sequenced was CD4+ effector T cells (CD127+, CD25-, CD137-, CD154-) from PBMCs; culture status not recorded. The clonotype was recovered from a human donor in good health. The chain couples TRBV5-5 to TRBJ2-1; 14 nucleotides match TRBD2. CDR3 sequence reads: CASSPMTSGGENEQFF. For the CDR3, the DNA is TGTGCCAGCAGCCCAATGACTAGCGGGGGGGAGAATGAGCAGTTCTTC.